Listed below are T cell receptor beta chains from one sample, sequenced in a study of OX40 agonist ivuxolimab in advanced cancers. Method: immunoSEQ multiplex PCR; TCRdb's copy keeps in-frame clones and lacks some. Of approximately 57,000 clones in the sample, approximately 85% were seen once. The material sequenced was CD4+ or CD8+ T cells sorted from blood, taken in a trial of the OX40 agonist ivuxolimab. The receptor set was obtained from an adult with an advanced solid tumor such as melanoma, head and neck, liver or kidney cancer. Both conserved end residues are trimmed from each CDR3. A D gene is named only where the DNA matches it firmly. The size of a clone is reported for some rows only, either as once, few or many, or as a class for expanded clones.

clone_size: .
j_call: TRBJ2-2
d_call: .
v_call: TRBV28
cdr3_aa: ASSMGGELF

clone_size: few
j_call: TRBJ1-1
d_call: .
v_call: TRBV6-1
cdr3_aa: ATRGSGVEAF

clone_size: .
j_call: TRBJ2-7
d_call: TRBD1
v_call: TRBV29-1
cdr3_aa: SVVGTGTSYEQY

clone_size: once
j_call: TRBJ2-1
d_call: .
v_call: TRBV27
cdr3_aa: ASSVGHLYNEQF

clone_size: .
j_call: TRBJ2-2
d_call: .
v_call: TRBV7-9
cdr3_aa: ASSSPTVFSKGDTGELF

clone_size: .
j_call: TRBJ2-7
d_call: TRBD1
v_call: TRBV30
cdr3_aa: AWDTGTGGYEQY

clone_size: .
j_call: TRBJ2-3
d_call: .
v_call: TRBV9
cdr3_aa: ASSVGTTDTQY

clone_size: .
j_call: TRBJ2-7
d_call: TRBD2
v_call: TRBV5-1
cdr3_aa: ASRTQTSGEQY

clone_size: .
j_call: TRBJ1-1
d_call: .
v_call: TRBV27
cdr3_aa: ASHAGQLTEAF

clone_size: .
j_call: TRBJ2-1
d_call: TRBD2
v_call: TRBV9
cdr3_aa: ASSASGPNYNEQF

clone_size: .
j_call: TRBJ2-2
d_call: .
v_call: TRBV4-1
cdr3_aa: ASSHPGEGELF

clone_size: .
j_call: TRBJ1-1
d_call: .
v_call: TRBV9
cdr3_aa: ASSVDGGNTEAF

clone_size: .
j_call: TRBJ2-2
d_call: .
v_call: TRBV15
cdr3_aa: ATSRAPFGTNTGELF

clone_size: .
j_call: TRBJ2-2
d_call: .
v_call: TRBV7-9
cdr3_aa: ASSLGPGELF

clone_size: .
j_call: TRBJ1-2
d_call: .
v_call: TRBV5-5
cdr3_aa: ASSLEEAGPSYGYT